This T cell receptor beta chain emerged from a study of T cell repertoires in cytomegalovirus infection. Study-level information: Shared public TCR beta signatures pointed to both CMV infection and a matching HLA type. The study's findings and limits: CMV carriers having the relevant HLA were flagged by cumulative public TCR beta family frequency.

TCRdb passed the reads through MiXCR, listing each CDR3 protein once. The data show approximately 500,000 distinct CDR3 sequences, less than 30% seen once. Germline V gives CDR1 MDHEN, CDR2 SYDVKM. The CDR3 loop spans 16 amino acids. Trimming removed 2 bases from V and 8 bases from J, with 19 bases in between. Of note for this clonotype: Its cognate antigen is unknown.

The source is a human donor in good health (CMV status not recorded). Some clones in this sample may be carry-over from other donors' samples. Sequenced material: PBMCs. The chain employs TRBV28 and TRBJ2-1; D could derive from TRBD1 or TRBD2 (5 bases each). CDR3: CASSLAGTQEGYEQFF. The CDR3 coding sequence is TGTGCCAGCAGTTTAGCCGGGACGCAGGAAGGTTATGAGCAGTTCTTC. Complete variable domain (other parts from reference TRBV28 and TRBJ2-1): DVKVTQSSRYLVKRTGEKVFLECVQDMDHENMFWYRQDPGLGLRLIYFSYDVKMKEKGDIPEGYSVSREKKERFSLILESASTNQTSMYLCASSLAGTQEGYEQFFGPGTRLTVL.